This T cell receptor (beta chain) was documented in a study of T cell changes during pregnancy in multiple sclerosis. In this sample, this clone turned up once. Germline lookup yields CDR1 SGHDT and CDR2 YYEEEE. The CDR3 contains 13 residues. Trimming removed 4 bases from V and 5 bases from J, with 9 bases in between. Sequenced by immunoSEQ multiplex PCR; TCRdb stores in-frame clones only, minus some. In the table there are 40,000 or so clones, about 92% of which are singletons. The source of this sequence is a female donor with multiple sclerosis, enrolled in a pregnancy study. J is TRBJ1-4 and V is TRBV5-6; D is perhaps TRBD1 (5 bases). The starting material was CD8+ T cells from peripheral blood mononuclear cells, obtained in the third trimester of pregnancy. CDR3 region: CASSRQQNEKLFF. CDR3 nucleotide sequence: TGTGCCAGCAGCCGACAGCAGAATGAAAAACTGTTTTTT.